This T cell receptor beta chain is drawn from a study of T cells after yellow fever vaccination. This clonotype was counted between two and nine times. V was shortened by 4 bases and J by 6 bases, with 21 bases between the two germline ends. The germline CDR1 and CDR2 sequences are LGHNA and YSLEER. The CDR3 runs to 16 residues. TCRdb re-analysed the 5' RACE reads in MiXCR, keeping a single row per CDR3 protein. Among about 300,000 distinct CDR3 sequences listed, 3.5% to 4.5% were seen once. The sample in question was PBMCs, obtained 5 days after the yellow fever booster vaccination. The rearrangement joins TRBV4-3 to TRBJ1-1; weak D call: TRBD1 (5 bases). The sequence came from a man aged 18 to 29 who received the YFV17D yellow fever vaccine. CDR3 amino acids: CASSPRRRQSGPEAFF. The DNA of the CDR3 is TGCGCCAGCAGCCCCCGACGGAGACAGTCGGGCCCTGAAGCTTTCTTT.